This T cell receptor beta chain is drawn from a study of T cells in Graves' hyperthyroidism and ophthalmopathy. This clonotype was seen many times. What it binds is unknown. The CDR3 has 15 residues. V was pared by 0 bases and J by 3 bases, with 12 bases between. The germline CDR1 and CDR2 sequences are SGDLS and YYNGEE. Amplified TCR beta CDR3 regions came from RNA transcripts. A first-round RT-PCR of the TCR CDR3 used the HTBI primer set. Each CDR3 protein gets one entry after TCRdb re-called the multiplex PCR reads with MiXCR. Of around 430,000 distinct CDR3 sequences in the sample, under 15% were seen once. The study, taken as a whole, reports: Patients with ophthalmopathy were separated from those with stable hyperthyroidism by a 13 V-J model. Most thyroid-expanded clonotypes above 0.001 were also found in blood.

The chain links TRBV9 to TRBJ2-5; no clear D gene. This sequence originates from a woman under 40 with Graves' hyperthyroidism. The sample taken for sequencing was blood. The CDR3 spells CASSVGTMDKETQYF. The CDR3 DNA follows: TGTGCCAGCAGCGTAGGGACCATGGATAAAGAGACCCAGTACTTC.